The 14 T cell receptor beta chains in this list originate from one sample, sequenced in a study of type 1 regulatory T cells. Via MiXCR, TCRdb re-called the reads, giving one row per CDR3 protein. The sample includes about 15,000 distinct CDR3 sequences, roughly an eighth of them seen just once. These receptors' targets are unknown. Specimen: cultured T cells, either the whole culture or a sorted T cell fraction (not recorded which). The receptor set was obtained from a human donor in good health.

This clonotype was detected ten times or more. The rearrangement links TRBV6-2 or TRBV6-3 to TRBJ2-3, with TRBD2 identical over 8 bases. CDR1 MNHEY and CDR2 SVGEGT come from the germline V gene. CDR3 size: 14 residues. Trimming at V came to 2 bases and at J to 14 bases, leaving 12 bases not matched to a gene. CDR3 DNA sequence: TGTGCCAGCAGTTACGCGGAGTCGAGCGGGAGTTGGTATTTT. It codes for CASSYAESSGSWYF.

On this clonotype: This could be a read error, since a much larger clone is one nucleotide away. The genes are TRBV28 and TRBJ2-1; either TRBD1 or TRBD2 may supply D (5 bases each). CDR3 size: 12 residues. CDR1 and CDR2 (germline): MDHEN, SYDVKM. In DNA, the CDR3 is TGTGCCGGCAGTTTACCGGGGCGTGAGCAGTTCTTC. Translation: CAGSLPGREQFF.

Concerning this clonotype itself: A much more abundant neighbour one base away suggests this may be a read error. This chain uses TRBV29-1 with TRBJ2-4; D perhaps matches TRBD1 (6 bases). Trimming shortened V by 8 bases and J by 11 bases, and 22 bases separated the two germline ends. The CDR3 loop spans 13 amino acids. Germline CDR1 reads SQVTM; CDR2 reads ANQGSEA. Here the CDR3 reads CSTQVNAGDVQYF. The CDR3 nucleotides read TGCAGCACCCAGGTGAATGCAGGGGACGTTCAGTACTTC.

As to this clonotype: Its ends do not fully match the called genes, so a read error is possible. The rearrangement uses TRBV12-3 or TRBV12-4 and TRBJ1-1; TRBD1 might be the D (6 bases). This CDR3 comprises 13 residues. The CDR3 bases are TGTGCCAGCAGTTTGCAGGGGATCGGAGAAGCCTTCTTT. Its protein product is CASSLQGIGEAFF.

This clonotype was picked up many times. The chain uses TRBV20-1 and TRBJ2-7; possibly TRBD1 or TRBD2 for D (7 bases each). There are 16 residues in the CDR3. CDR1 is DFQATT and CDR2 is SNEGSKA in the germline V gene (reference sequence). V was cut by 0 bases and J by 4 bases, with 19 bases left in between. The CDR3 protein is CSARDPQGGSGYEQYF. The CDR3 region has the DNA TGCAGTGCTAGAGATCCTCAGGGGGGGTCTGGGTACGAGCAGTACTTC.

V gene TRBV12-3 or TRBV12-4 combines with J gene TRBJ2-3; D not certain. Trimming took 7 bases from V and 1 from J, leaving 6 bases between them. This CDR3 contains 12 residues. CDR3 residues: CASKPGTDTQYF. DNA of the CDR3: TGTGCCAGCAAACCGGGCACAGATACGCAGTATTTT.

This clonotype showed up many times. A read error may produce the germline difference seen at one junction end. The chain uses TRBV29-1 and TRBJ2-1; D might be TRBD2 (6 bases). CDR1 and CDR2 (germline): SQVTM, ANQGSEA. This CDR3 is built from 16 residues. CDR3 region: CSVEGGRDLSYNEQFF. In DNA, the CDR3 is TGCAGCGTCGAAGGCGGGCGGGATCTCTCCTACAATGAGCAGTTCTTC.

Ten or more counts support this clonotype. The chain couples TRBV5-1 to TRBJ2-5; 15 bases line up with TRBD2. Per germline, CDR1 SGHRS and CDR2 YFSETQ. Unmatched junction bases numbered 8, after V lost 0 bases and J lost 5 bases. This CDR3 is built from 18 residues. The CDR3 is CASSLAVGLAGGGETQYF. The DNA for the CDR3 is TGCGCCAGCAGCTTGGCCGTGGGACTAGCGGGAGGAGGGGAGACCCAGTACTTC.

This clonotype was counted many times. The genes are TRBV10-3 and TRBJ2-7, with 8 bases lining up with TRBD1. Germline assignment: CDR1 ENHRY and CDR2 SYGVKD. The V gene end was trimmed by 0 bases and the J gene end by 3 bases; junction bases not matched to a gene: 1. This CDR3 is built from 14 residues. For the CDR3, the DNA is TGTGCCATCAGTGAGTCCGGGACAGGCTACGAGCAGTACTTC. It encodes CAISESGTGYEQYF.

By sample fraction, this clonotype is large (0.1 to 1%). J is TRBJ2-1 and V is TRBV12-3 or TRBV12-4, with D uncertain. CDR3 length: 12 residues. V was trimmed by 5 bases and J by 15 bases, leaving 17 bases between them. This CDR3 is CASSQITTQPFF. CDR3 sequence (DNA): TGTGCCAGCAGTCAAATCACCACTCAGCCGTTCTTC.

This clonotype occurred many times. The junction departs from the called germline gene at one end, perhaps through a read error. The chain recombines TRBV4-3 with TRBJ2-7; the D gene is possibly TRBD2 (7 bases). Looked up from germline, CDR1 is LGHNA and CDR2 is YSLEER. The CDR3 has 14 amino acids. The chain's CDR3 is CASSKEGGGYEQYF. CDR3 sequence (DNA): TGCGCCAGCAGCAAAGAAGGGGGAGGGTACGAGCAGTACTTC.

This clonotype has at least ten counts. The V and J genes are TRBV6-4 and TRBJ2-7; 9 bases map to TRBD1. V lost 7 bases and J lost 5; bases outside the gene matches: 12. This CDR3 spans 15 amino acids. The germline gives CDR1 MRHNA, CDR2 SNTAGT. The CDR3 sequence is CASTVSAGQGNEQYF. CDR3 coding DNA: TGTGCCAGCACGGTCTCCGCTGGACAGGGGAACGAGCAGTACTTC.

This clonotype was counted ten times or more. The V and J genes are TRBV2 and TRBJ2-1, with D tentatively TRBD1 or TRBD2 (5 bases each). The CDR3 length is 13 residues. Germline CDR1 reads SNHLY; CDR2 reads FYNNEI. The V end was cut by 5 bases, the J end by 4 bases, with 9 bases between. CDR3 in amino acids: CASSRDQYNEQFF. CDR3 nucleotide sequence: TGTGCCAGCAGTCGGGACCAATACAATGAGCAGTTCTTC. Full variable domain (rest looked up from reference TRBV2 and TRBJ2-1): EPEVTQTPSHQVTQMGQEVILRCVPISNHLYFYWYRQILGQKVEFLVSFYNNEISEKSEIFDDQFSVERPDGSNFTLKIRSTKLEDSAMYFCASSRDQYNEQFFGPGTRLTVL.

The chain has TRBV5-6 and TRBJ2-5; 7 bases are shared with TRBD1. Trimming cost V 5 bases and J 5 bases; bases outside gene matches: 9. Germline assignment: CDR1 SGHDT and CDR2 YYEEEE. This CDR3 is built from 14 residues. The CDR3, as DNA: TGTGCCAGCAGGTCTGACAGGGCGGGTGAGACCCAGTACTTC. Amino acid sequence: CASRSDRAGETQYF.